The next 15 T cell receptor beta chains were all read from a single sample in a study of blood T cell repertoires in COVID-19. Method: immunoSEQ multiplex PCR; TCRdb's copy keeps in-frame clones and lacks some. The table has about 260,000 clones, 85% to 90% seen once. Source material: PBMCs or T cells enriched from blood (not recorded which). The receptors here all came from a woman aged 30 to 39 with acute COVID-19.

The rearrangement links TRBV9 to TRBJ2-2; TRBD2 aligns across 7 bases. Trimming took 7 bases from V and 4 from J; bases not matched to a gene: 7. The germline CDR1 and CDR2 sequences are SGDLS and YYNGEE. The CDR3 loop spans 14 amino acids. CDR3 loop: CASGRDYGTGELFF. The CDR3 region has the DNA TGTGCCAGCGGCAGGGACTATGGCACCGGGGAGCTGTTTTTT.

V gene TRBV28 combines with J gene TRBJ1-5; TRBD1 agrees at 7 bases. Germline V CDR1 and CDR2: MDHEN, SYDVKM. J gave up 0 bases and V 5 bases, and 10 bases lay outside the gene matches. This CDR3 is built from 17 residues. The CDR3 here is CASSPPKGGVSNQPQHF. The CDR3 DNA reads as TGTGCCAGCAGTCCCCCCAAAGGGGGCGTTAGCAATCAGCCCCAGCATTTT.

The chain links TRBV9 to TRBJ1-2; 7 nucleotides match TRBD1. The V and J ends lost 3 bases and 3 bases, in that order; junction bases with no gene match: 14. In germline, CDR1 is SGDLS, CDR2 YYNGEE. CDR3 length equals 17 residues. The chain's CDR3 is CASSALSGTAVYYGYTF. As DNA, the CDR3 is TGTGCCAGCAGCGCCTTATCCGGGACAGCGGTCTACTATGGCTACACCTTC.

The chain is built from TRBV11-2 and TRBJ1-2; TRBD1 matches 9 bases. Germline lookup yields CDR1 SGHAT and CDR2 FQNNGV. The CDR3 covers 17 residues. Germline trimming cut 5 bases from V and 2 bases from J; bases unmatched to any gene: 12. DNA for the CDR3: TGTGCCAGCAGCGATATTGGGGGGGACAGGGTGAACTATGGCTACACCTTC. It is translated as CASSDIGGDRVNYGYTF.

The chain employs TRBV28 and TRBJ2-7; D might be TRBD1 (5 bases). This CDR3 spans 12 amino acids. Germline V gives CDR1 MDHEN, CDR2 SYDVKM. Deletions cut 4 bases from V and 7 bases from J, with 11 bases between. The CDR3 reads CASSSGQQEQYF. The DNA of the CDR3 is TGTGCCAGCAGTTCCGGACAACAAGAGCAGTACTTC.

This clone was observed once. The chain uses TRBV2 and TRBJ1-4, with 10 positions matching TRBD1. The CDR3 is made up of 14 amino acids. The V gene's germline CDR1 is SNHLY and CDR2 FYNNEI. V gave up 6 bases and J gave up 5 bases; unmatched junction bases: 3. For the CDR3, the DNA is TGTGCCAGCAGGCCGGGACAGGGGAATGAAAAACTGTTTTTT. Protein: CASRPGQGNEKLFF.

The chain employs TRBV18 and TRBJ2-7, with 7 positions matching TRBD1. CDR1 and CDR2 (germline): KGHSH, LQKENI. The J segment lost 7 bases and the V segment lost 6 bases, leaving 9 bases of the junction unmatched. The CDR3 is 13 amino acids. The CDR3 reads CASSGTAFKEQYF. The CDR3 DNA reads TGTGCCAGCTCCGGGACAGCCTTTAAGGAGCAGTACTTC.

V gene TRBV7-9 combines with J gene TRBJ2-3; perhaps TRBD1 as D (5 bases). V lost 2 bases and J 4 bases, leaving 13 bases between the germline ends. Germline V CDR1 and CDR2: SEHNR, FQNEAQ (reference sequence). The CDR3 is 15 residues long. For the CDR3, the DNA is TGTGCCAGCAGCTTAAACTTGCAGGGCCCAGATACGCAGTATTTT. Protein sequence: CASSLNLQGPDTQYF.

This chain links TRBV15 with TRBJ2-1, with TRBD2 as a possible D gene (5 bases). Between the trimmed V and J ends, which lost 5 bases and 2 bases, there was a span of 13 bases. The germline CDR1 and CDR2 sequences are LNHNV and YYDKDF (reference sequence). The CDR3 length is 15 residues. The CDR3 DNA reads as TGTGCCACCAGCTGGAGGTGGGGAACCTACAATGAGCAGTTCTTC. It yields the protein CATSWRWGTYNEQFF.

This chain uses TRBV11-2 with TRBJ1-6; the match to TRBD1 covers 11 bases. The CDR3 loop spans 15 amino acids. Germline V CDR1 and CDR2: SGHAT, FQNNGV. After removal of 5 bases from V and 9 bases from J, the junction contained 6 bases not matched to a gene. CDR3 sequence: CASSVPGQGVSPLHF. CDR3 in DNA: TGTGCCAGCAGCGTACCGGGACAGGGGGTTTCACCCCTCCACTTT.

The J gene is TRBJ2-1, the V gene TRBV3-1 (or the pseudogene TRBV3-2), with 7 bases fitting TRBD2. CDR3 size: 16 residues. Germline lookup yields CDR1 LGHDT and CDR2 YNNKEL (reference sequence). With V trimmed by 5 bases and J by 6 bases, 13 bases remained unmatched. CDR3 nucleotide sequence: TGTGCCAGCAGCGCGGGGGTGGCGACCCTGGTCAATGAGCAGTTCTTC. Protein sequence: CASSAGVATLVNEQFF.

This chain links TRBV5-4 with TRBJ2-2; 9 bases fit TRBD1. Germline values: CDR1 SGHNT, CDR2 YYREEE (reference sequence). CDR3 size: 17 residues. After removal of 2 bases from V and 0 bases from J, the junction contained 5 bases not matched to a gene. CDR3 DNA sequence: TGTGCCAGCAGCTTTCCGGGACAGGGCACGAACACCGGGGAGCTGTTTTTT. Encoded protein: CASSFPGQGTNTGELFF.

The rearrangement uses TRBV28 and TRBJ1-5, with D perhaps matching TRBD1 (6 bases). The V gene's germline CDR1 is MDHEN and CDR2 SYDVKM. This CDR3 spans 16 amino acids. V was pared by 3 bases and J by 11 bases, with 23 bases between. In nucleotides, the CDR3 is TGTGCCAGCAGTTTTCCGTCTCCCGCAATACAGGGTGCCCAGCATTTT. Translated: CASSFPSPAIQGAQHF. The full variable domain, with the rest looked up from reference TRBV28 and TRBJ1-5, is DVKVTQSSRYLVKRTGEKVFLECVQDMDHENMFWYRQDPGLGLRLIYFSYDVKMKEKGDIPEGYSVSREKKERFSLILESASTNQTSMYLCASSFPSPAIQGAQHFGDGTRLSIL.

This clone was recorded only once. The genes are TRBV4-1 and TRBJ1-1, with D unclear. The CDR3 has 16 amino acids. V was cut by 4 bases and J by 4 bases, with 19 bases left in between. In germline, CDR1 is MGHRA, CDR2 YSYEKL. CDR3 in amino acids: CASSPQVTRNGTEAFF. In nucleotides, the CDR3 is TGCGCCAGCAGCCCGCAAGTGACACGGAATGGCACTGAAGCTTTCTTT.

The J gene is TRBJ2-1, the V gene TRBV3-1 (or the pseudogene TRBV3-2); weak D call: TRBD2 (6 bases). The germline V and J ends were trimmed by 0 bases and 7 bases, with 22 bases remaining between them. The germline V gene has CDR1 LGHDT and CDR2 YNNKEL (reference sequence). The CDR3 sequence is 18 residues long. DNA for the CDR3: TGTGCCAGCAGCCAAGATAAAACGGGCAGGGCCGGGAGTAATGAGCAGTTCTTC. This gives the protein CASSQDKTGRAGSNEQFF.